The 14 T cell receptor beta chains listed next were all sequenced from one sample in a study of molecular identifiers for immune sequencing clone quantification. In TCRdb, the PCR reads were re-called with MiXCR into one record per CDR3 protein. There are 550,000 to 750,000 distinct CDR3 sequences in the sample; about 20% occur only once, and roughly 0.83% lies in the top ten. What was sequenced was naive CD8+ T cells from blood, with Jurkat cell RNA spiked in. Indicated subset: FACS-sorted CD8+CD4-CCR7+CD45RA+ naive T cells. These receptor sequences come from a human donor in good health. Some libraries in this study had Jurkat cell RNA spiked in.

In the case of this clonotype: A much larger clone is a single base away; this may be a read error. V is TRBV9 and J is TRBJ2-7, with D possibly being TRBD2 (6 bases). The CDR3 length is 14 residues. Germline lookup yields CDR1 SGDLS and CDR2 YYNGEE. The CDR3 nucleotides are TGTGCCAGCAGCGTAGCGGGAGACTCCTACGTGCAGTACTTC. This gives the protein CASSVAGDSYVQYF. The variable domain in full, with the rest retrieved from reference TRBV9 and TRBJ2-7, is DSGVTQTPKHLITATGQRVTLRCSPRSGDLSVYWYQQSLDQGLQFLIQYYNGEERAKGNILERFSAQQFPDLHSELNLSSLELGDSALYFCASSVAGDSYVQYFGPGTRLTVT.

The table lists this clonotype with many counts. The V and J genes are TRBV2 and TRBJ2-3; D not certain. Germline V lookup: CDR1 SNHLY, CDR2 FYNNEI. The CDR3 is made up of 11 amino acids. V lost 7 bases, J lost 10 bases, and 12 bases lay in between. The chain's CDR3 is CASNYGLAQYF. CDR3 coding DNA: TGTGCCAGCAATTATGGGCTTGCGCAGTATTTT.

This clonotype was seen ten or more times. The rearrangement joins TRBV18 to TRBJ2-3, with 9 bases fitting TRBD2. J gave up 0 bases and V 2 bases, and 6 bases lay outside the gene matches. The CDR3 covers 17 residues. Germline V gives CDR1 KGHSH, CDR2 LQKENI. CDR3 coding DNA: TGTGCCAGCTCACCAAAGACTAGCGGAACTAGCACAGATACGCAGTATTTT. It is translated as CASSPKTSGTSTDTQYF. Using reference TRBV18 and TRBJ2-3 for the parts outside the CDR3, the full variable domain is NAGVMQNPRHLVRRRGQEARLRCSPMKGHSHVYWYRQLPEEGLKFMVYLQKENIIDESGMPKERFSAEFPKEGPSILRIQQVVRGDSAAYFCASSPKTSGTSTDTQYFGPGTRLTVL.

This clonotype occurred a few times. The chain links TRBV7-2 to TRBJ2-5; 9 bases line up with TRBD1. The junction had 5 bases not matched to a gene; V was cut back by 5 bases and J by 1 base. This CDR3 is built from 15 residues. Germline-derived CDR1 and CDR2 are SGHTA and FQGNSA. As DNA, the CDR3 is TGTGCCAGCAGCGTCTACAGGGGGCCCCAAGAGACCCAGTACTTC. It specifies CASSVYRGPQETQYF.

Concerning this clonotype: Being one base from a much bigger clone, this may be a read error. The V gene is TRBV7-9, the J gene TRBJ2-2; D is unresolved. With 1 base removed from V and 6 bases from J, the gap between germline ends came to 12 bases. The CDR3 runs to 15 residues. CDR1 is SEHNR, CDR2 FQNEAQ, per germline (reference sequence). As DNA, the CDR3 is TGTGCCAGCAGCTTAGGCAGGTCGCTCGCCGGGGAGCTGTTTTTT. Translation gives CASSLGRSLAGELFF.

Concerning this clonotype itself: This may be a read error, as it is one base from a much larger clone. V usage is TRBV28 and J usage is TRBJ2-7, with unresolved D. Germline loops: CDR1 MDHEN, CDR2 SYDVKM. This CDR3 region has 14 residues. CDR3 amino acids: CASSSRIFVYGQYF. For the CDR3, the DNA is TGTGCCAGCAGCTCACGGATCTTTGTCTACGGGCAGTACTTC.

The chain employs TRBV6-2 or TRBV6-3 and TRBJ2-3; 9 positions agree with TRBD2. V dropped 0 bases and J dropped 4; count of bases not matched to a gene: 8. Germline V gene data show CDR1 as MNHEY and CDR2 as SVGEGT. CDR3 length equals 17 residues. The CDR3 sequence: CASSYSRAGGPSDTQYF. In nucleotides, the CDR3 is TGTGCCAGCAGTTACTCGCGGGCGGGGGGGCCCTCAGATACGCAGTATTTT.

Details on this clonotype: One end of the junction does not line up with germline, which may come from a read error. The chain employs TRBV19 and TRBJ2-4, with 15 bases matching TRBD2. Germline lookup yields CDR1 LNHDA and CDR2 SQIVND (reference sequence). CDR3 length equals 19 residues. The CDR3 here is CASGIEGLAGGLPKNIQYF. The CDR3, as DNA: TGTGCCAGTGGTATAGAAGGACTAGCGGGAGGGTTGCCCAAAAACATTCAGTACTTC.

This clonotype was found many times. This rearrangement joins TRBV5-1 to TRBJ1-2, with D possibly matching TRBD1 (6 bases). Trimming left V 3 bases short and J 5 bases short, with 11 bases between. Germline values: CDR1 SGHRS, CDR2 YFSETQ. CDR3 length equals 13 residues. In nucleotides, the CDR3 is TGCGCCAGCAGCTCGGACAGCTTATATGGCTACACCTTC. Amino acids: CASSSDSLYGYTF. Supplemented by reference TRBV5-1 and TRBJ1-2, the full variable domain reads KAGVTQTPRYLIKTRGQQVTLSCSPISGHRSVSWYQQTPGQGLQFLFEYFSETQRNKGNFPGRFSGRQFSNSRSEMNVSTLELGDSALYLCASSSDSLYGYTFGSGTRLTVV.

The gene calls are TRBV2 and TRBJ2-3; TRBD2 is a possible D gene (7 bases). Germline V gene lookup returns CDR1 SNHLY and CDR2 FYNNEI. CDR3 length: 17 residues. The V gene lost 7 bases and the J gene lost 0 bases, with 20 bases spanning the gap. The CDR3 DNA is TGTGCCAGCAACATACAGGACCGCGGGGGCAGCACAGATACGCAGTATTTT. Protein product: CASNIQDRGGSTDTQYF.

Points on this clonotype: Germline and junction disagree at one end, which may indicate a read error. The J gene is TRBJ1-1, the V gene TRBV5-3; D may be TRBD1 (5 bases). TRBV5-3 is an ORF for which the function is uncertain. CDR3 size: 15 residues. This CDR3 is CASSLGIGANTEAFF. The CDR3 region has the DNA TGTGCCAGCAGCTTGGGTATCGGGGCGAACACTGAAGCTTTCTTT.

This clonotype was counted at least ten times. The chain joins TRBV7-9 to TRBJ2-3; D possibly corresponds to TRBD1 (5 bases). Trimming removed 5 bases from V and 1 base from J, with 13 bases in between. Per the germline V gene, CDR1 is SEHNR and CDR2 is FQNEAQ (reference sequence). This CDR3 is 15 amino acids long. The CDR3 loop is CASSQDNFRTDTQYF. The CDR3 DNA reads TGTGCCAGCAGCCAGGACAACTTTCGCACAGATACGCAGTATTTT.

There are many counts of this clonotype. The chain is built from TRBV27 and TRBJ2-3; TRBD2 matches 7 bases. V lost 2 bases, J lost 12 bases, and 5 bases stayed unmatched. Per germline, CDR1 MNHEY and CDR2 SMNVEV (reference sequence). This CDR3 comprises 12 residues. The CDR3 spells CASSLGLDRQYF. CDR3 coding DNA: TGTGCCAGCAGTTTAGGACTAGATCGACAGTATTTT.

The rearrangement joins TRBV11-2 to TRBJ2-1; possibly TRBD1 for D (6 bases). V dropped 5 bases and J dropped 10 bases, with 18 bases sitting between them. Germline V gives CDR1 SGHAT, CDR2 FQNNGV. The CDR3 has 14 residues. The CDR3 loop is CASSPWTAEYEQFF. DNA for the CDR3: TGTGCCAGCAGCCCTTGGACAGCCGAATACGAGCAGTTCTTC.